Sequencing of this T cell receptor (beta chain) was carried out in a study of glioma-infiltrating T cells after dendritic cell vaccination. The germline gives CDR1 SGHRS, CDR2 YFSETQ. Trimming pared 7 bases from V and 3 bases from J, leaving 16 bases between. This CDR3 spans 14 amino acids. Time point here: after dendritic cell vaccination, including at tumor progression/relapse. Patients had residual fresh-frozen tumor tissue and more than two years of survival data. Libraries were prepared by immunoSEQ multiplex PCR; TCRdb keeps only in-frame clonotypes and omits some of them. Of almost 90,000 clones listed, roughly 80% are singletons.

The genes are TRBV5-1 and TRBJ1-2; maybe TRBD1 (6 bases). The sample in question was blood, obtained after dendritic cell vaccination. This clonotype was sampled from a human donor with glioblastoma. CDR3 in DNA: TGCGCCAGCTACGAAGGGGGTGAGGACTATGGCTACACCTTC. It codes for CASYEGGEDYGYTF.